This TCR beta chain originates from a study of Ad26.COV2.S vaccination and SARS-CoV-2 variants. Turning to the study itself: Enrolled in COV1001, the donor was in the Ad26.COV2.S trial arm, which received the vaccine. By the intramuscular route, Ad26.COV2.S was given once, or twice 56 days apart.

Profiled with immunoSEQ multiplex PCR; TCRdb holds only in-frame clones, not every one. The sample lists 450,000 to 550,000 clones; nearly 90% were seen once. The CDR3 consists of 14 residues. CDR1 is SNHLY and CDR2 is FYNNEI in the germline V gene. The V gene end was trimmed by 5 bases and the J gene end by 6 bases; junction bases not matched to a gene: 5. Treatment here: 15 to 20 received Ad26.COV2.S at low or high dose, single or two shots; about five received placebo; per-sample allocation not given. Repertoires come from day 63 after the first vaccine or placebo injection. Regarding the study as a whole: Breadth and depth estimates from TCRs may understate total T cell responses. People who got the vaccine had more spike-specific TCR breadth than people who got placebo.

Concerning this clone: Its specificity is unknown.

V gene TRBV2 combines with J gene TRBJ1-5; 9 positions match TRBD1. This TCR was sampled from a person aged 18-60 years who received the Ad26.COV2.S COVID-19 vaccine or a placebo. This material consisted of peripheral blood, taken in a trial of Ad26.COV2.S vaccine versus placebo. CDR3 residues: CASSSYRGPQPQHF. As DNA, the CDR3 is TGTGCCAGCAGTTCGTACAGGGGGCCTCAGCCCCAGCATTTT.